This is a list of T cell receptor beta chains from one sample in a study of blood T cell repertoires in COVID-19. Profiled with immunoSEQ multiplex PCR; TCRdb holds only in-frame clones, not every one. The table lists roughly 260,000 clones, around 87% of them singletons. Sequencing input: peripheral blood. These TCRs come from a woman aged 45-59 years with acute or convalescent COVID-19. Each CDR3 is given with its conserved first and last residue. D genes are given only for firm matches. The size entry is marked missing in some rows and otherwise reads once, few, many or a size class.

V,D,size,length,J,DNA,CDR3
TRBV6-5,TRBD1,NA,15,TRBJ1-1,TGTGCCAGCAGTTACTGGACAGGGGGCGCGTCGGAAGCTTTCTTT,CASSYWTGGASEAFF
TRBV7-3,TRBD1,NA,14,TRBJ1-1,TGTGCCAGCAGCTTAACAGGGGGCCTTACTGAAGCTTTCTTT,CASSLTGGLTEAFF
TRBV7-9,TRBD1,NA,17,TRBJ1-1,TGTGCCAGCAGCTTAGGTTTTCGGACAGGGGGCACCACTGAAGCTTTCTTT,CASSLGFRTGGTTEAFF
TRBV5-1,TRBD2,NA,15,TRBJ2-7,TGCGCCAGCAGAGTCGCTAGCGGGAACTCCTACGAGCAGTACTTC,CASRVASGNSYEQYF
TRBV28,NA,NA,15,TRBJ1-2,TGTGCCAGCAGTCTCGTGGTGAGGCAGAACTATGGCTACACCTTC,CASSLVVRQNYGYTF
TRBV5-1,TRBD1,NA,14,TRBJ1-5,TGCGCCAGCAGCTTAGATGACAGGGGTCAGCCCCAGCATTTT,CASSLDDRGQPQHF
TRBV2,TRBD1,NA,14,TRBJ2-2,TGTGCCAGCAAGACAGGGGGAAGGACCGGGGAGCTGTTTTTT,CASKTGGRTGELFF
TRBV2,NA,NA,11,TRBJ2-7,TGTGCCAGCAGTGAGTACTACGAGCAGTACTTC,CASSEYYEQYF
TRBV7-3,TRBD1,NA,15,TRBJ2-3,TGTGCCAGCAGCTTATGGGGACAGGGCACAGATACGCAGTATTTT,CASSLWGQGTDTQYF
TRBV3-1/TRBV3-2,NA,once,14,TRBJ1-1,TGTGCCAGCAGCCACGGCACCGAGGGCACTGAAGCTTTCTTT,CASSHGTEGTEAFF
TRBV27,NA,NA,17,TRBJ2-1,TGTGCCAGCAGTTTAGCCACCGGGACTGAGGTCTACAATGAGCAGTTCTTC,CASSLATGTEVYNEQFF
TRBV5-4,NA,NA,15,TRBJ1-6,TGTGCCAGCAGCTCCCAGGGTATCTATAATTCACCCCTCCACTTT,CASSSQGIYNSPLHF
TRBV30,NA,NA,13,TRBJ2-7,TGTGCCTGGACGGCAGGGCCAGCCTACGAGCAGTACTTC,CAWTAGPAYEQYF
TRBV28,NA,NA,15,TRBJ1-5,TGTGCCAGCAGTTTGGTGACAGATAGCAATCAGCCCCAGCATTTT,CASSLVTDSNQPQHF
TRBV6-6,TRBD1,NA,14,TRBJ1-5,TGTGCCAGCAGTTCGGCAGGGGGAGGTCAGCCCCAGCATTTT,CASSSAGGGQPQHF
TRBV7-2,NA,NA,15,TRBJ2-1,TGTGCCAGCACTCCCTGGGGTAGCGGATACAATGAGCAGTTCTTC,CASTPWGSGYNEQFF
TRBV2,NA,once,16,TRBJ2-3,TGTGCCAGCAGTGAAGCGCGCACGGGGGGCACAGATACGCAGTATTTT,CASSEARTGGTDTQYF
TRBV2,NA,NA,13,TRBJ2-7,TGTGCCAGCACCAGGGGCCTTGCCTACGAGCAGTACTTC,CASTRGLAYEQYF
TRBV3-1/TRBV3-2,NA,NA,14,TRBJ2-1,TGTGCCAGCAGCCAAGGGGGAGGCGACAATGAGCAGTTCTTC,CASSQGGGDNEQFF
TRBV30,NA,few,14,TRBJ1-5,TGTGCCTGGAGTATTACAGGGTTGTATCAGCCCCAGCATTTT,CAWSITGLYQPQHF
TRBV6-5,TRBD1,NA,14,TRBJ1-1,TGTGCCAGCAGTTACAGGACAGGGACTGAGGAAGCTTTCTTT,CASSYRTGTEEAFF
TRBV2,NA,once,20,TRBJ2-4,TGTGCCAGCAGCGAAAAACTATCCGATGACTCCCAGCTGGCCAAAAACATTCAGTACTTC,CASSEKLSDDSQLAKNIQYF
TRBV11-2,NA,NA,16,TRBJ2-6,TGTGCCAGCAGCCGATCAGCCCGGGCTGGGGCCAACGTCCTGACTTTC,CASSRSARAGANVLTF
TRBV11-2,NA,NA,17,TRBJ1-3,TGTGCCAGCAGCTTATTAGGGGGACAATACTCTGGAAACACCATATATTTT,CASSLLGGQYSGNTIYF
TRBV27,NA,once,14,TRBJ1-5,TGTGCCAGCTGGGGGCAGGGAAGCAATCAGCCCCAGCATTTT,CASWGQGSNQPQHF
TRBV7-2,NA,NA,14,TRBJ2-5,TGTGCCAGCAGCTTGTCGACAGGCACCGAGACCCAGTACTTC,CASSLSTGTETQYF
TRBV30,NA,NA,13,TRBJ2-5,TGTGCCTGGGTCCTTCAGGGGAAAGAGACCCAGTACTTC,CAWVLQGKETQYF
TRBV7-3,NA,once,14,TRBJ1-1,TGTGCCAGCAGCTTAGACCGGGGGAACACTGAAGCTTTCTTT,CASSLDRGNTEAFF
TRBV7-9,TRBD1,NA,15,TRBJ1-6,TGTGCCAGCAGCTCAACCGGGACAGGAACTTCACCCCTCCACTTT,CASSSTGTGTSPLHF
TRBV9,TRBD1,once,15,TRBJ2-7,TGTGCCAGCAGCGTCCGGACAGGGTTCACCTACGAGCAGTACTTC,CASSVRTGFTYEQYF
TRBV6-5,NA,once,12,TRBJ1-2,TGTGCCAGCAGTTACCCCGGCGGGGGCTACACCTTC,CASSYPGGGYTF
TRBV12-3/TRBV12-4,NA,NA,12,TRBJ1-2,TGTGCCAGCATCGGGGTGAACTATGGCTACACCTTC,CASIGVNYGYTF
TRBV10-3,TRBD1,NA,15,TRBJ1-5,TGTGCCATCAGGTCCGACAGGGGGGGCAATCAGCCCCAGCATTTT,CAIRSDRGGNQPQHF
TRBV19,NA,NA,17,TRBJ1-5,TGTGCCAGTATCGAAAGGTGGGGCAGTTATAGCAATCAGCCCCAGCATTTT,CASIERWGSYSNQPQHF
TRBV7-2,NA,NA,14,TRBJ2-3,TGTGCCAGCAGCTTAGTGGGCGGGACCGCTACGCAGTATTTT,CASSLVGGTATQYF
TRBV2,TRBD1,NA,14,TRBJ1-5,TGTGCCAGCACCGTGGAGGGGGCCGGTCAGCCCCAGCATTTT,CASTVEGAGQPQHF
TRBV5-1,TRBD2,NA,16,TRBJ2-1,TGCGCCAGCAGCCCCTTCCTTAGCGGGGCTGACAATGAGCAGTTCTTC,CASSPFLSGADNEQFF
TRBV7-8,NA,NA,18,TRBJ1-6,TGTGCCAGCAGCTTAGGACGGGTAGGGAGGGCAGGCAGTTCACCCCTCCACTTT,CASSLGRVGRAGSSPLHF
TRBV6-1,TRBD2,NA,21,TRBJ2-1,TGTGCCAGCAGTGAAGAGCTAGCGGGAGGTGGTTTTTCGGGCTCCTACAATGAGCAGTTCTTC,CASSEELAGGGFSGSYNEQFF
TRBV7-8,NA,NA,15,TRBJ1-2,TGTGCCAGCAGCTTAGCGCATCGGGGAGGGTATGGCTACACCTTC,CASSLAHRGGYGYTF
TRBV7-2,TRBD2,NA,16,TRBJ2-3,TGTGCCAGCAGCCTTAGCGGGAGGGCGGGCACAGATACGCAGTATTTT,CASSLSGRAGTDTQYF
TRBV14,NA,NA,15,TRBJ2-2,TGTGCCAGCAGCCCACCGGGGACAATGGGTGGGGAGCTGTTTTTT,CASSPPGTMGGELFF
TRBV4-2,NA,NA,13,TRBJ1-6,TGTGCCAGCAGCCAAGAAGGGACATCACCCCTCCACTTT,CASSQEGTSPLHF
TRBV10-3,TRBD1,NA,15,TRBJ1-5,TGTGCCATCAGTGAGCAGACAGGGAGCAATCAGCCCCAGCATTTT,CAISEQTGSNQPQHF
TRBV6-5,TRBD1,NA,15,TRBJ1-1,TGTGCCAGCAGTCCCACCGGGACAGGGGTGACTGAAGCTTTCTTT,CASSPTGTGVTEAFF
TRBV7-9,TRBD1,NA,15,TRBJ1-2,TGTGCCAGCAGCTTAACACAACAGGGGTTCTATGGCTACACCTTC,CASSLTQQGFYGYTF
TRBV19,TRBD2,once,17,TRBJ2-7,TGTGCCAGTTCCCCGGGACTAGCGGGAGGACTCTGGTACGAGCAGTACTTC,CASSPGLAGGLWYEQYF
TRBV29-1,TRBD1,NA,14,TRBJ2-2,TGCAGCGTGTCAGGGGGCTCGTCTGCCGGGGAGCTGTTTTTT,CSVSGGSSAGELFF
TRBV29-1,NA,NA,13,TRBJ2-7,TGCAGCGTTGAAGACAGGTCGAGGGTCGAGCAGTACTTC,CSVEDRSRVEQYF
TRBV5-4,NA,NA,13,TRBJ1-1,TGTGCCAGCAGCTTGAAGCTGAACACTGAAGCTTTCTTT,CASSLKLNTEAFF
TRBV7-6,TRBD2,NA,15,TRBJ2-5,TGTGCCAGCAGCTTAGGGGTGGGAGGGCAAGAGACCCAGTACTTC,CASSLGVGGQETQYF
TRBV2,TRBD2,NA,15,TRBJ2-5,TGTGCCAGCAGTGAAGAGAGCGGGAGGCAAGAGACCCAGTACTTC,CASSEESGRQETQYF
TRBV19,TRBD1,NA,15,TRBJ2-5,TGTGCCAGTAGCGATACCCGGACAGGGAAAGAGACCCAGTACTTC,CASSDTRTGKETQYF
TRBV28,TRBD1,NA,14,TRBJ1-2,TGTGCCAGCAGACCAGGGGGCGCCAGGATTGGCTACACCTTC,CASRPGGARIGYTF
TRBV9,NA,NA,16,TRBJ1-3,TGTGCCAGCAGCGGAGTTCTCGGCGGGTCTGGAAACACCATATATTTT,CASSGVLGGSGNTIYF
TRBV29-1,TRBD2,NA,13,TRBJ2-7,TGCAGCGTTGCGCGGGAGTGGTCCTACGAGCAGTACTTC,CSVAREWSYEQYF
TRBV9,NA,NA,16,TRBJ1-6,TGTGCCAGCAGCGCCTCCAGGGAATGGGATAATTCACCCCTCCACTTT,CASSASREWDNSPLHF